This T cell receptor (beta chain) emerged from a study of CD8 T cells in ankylosing spondylitis. General study points: Ankylosing spondylitis blood appeared to carry a characteristic TCR beta motif of eight or nine highly homologous variants.

The CDR3 is 13 amino acids. The germline gives CDR1 DFQATT, CDR2 SNEGSKA (reference sequence). V was clipped by 3 bases and J by 6 bases, with 13 bases between them. Turning to this clonotype: What it recognizes is unknown.

From the 5' RACE reads, TCRdb called clonotypes with MiXCR, one entry per CDR3 protein. The sample consists of 500,000 or so distinct CDR3 sequences, roughly 5.2% of them appearing once. The chain combines TRBV20-1 with TRBJ2-3; either TRBD1 or TRBD2 may fit D (5 bases each). This receptor was taken from a male donor with ankylosing spondylitis. The sample was blood, either unsorted or a sorted T cell fraction (not recorded which). The DNA of the CDR3 is TGCAGTGCTAGGGGACCGCGCTGGGATACGCAGTATTTT. Translated, it gives CSARGPRWDTQYF.